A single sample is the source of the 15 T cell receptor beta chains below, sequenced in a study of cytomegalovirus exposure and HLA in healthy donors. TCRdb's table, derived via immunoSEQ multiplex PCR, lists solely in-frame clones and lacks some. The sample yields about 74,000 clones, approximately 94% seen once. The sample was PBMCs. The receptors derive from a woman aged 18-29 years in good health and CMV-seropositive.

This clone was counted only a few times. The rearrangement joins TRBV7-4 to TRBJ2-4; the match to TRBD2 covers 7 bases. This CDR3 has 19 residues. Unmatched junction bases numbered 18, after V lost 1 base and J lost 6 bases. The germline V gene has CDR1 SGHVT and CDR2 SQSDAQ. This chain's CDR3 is CASSLVQSKCREGRNIQYF. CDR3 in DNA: TGTGCCAGCAGCTTAGTACAGTCTAAATGTAGGGAGGGGAGAAACATTCAGTACTTC.

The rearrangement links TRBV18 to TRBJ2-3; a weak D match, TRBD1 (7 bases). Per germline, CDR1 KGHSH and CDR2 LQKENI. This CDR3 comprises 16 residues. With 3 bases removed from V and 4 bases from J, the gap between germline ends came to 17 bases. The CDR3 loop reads CASSPRQGGRADTQYF. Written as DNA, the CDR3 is TGTGCCAGCTCACCTCGCCAGGGGGGAAGGGCAGATACGCAGTATTTT.

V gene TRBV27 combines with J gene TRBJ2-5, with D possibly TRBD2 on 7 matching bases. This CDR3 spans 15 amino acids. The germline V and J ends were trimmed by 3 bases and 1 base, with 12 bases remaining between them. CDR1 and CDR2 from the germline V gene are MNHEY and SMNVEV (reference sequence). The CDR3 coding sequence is TGTGCCAGCAGTTTGGGGGGGGGCACCCAAGAGACCCAGTACTTC. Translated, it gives CASSLGGGTQETQYF.

The CDR3 loop reads CASLPQGEDEQYF. The CDR3 nucleotides read TGTGCCAGCCTTCCACAGGGTGAAGACGAGCAGTACTTC. The V gene is TRBV2, the J gene TRBJ2-7, with D possibly TRBD1 on 6 matching bases. The CDR3 is 13 residues long. The germline V gene encodes CDR1 SNHLY and CDR2 FYNNEI. V was pared by 8 bases and J by 5 bases, with 16 bases between. Supplemented by reference TRBV2 and TRBJ2-7, the full variable domain reads EPEVTQTPSHQVTQMGQEVILRCVPISNHLYFYWYRQILGQKVEFLVSFYNNEISEKSEIFDDQFSVERPDGSNFTLKIRSTKLEDSAMYFCASLPQGEDEQYFGPGTRLTVT.

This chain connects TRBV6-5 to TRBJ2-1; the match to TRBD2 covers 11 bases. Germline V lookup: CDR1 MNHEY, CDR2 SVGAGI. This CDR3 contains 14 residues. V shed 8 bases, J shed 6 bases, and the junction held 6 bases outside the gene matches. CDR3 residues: CASLAGGLGNEQFF. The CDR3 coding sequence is TGTGCCAGCTTAGCGGGAGGGCTGGGCAATGAGCAGTTCTTC.

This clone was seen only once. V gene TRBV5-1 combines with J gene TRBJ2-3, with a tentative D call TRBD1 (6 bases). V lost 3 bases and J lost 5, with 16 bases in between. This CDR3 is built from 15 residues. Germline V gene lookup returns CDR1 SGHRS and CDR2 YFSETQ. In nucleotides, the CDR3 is TGCGCCAGCAGCTCAGGGAATTCACAGGGAGATACGCAGTATTTT. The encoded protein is CASSSGNSQGDTQYF.

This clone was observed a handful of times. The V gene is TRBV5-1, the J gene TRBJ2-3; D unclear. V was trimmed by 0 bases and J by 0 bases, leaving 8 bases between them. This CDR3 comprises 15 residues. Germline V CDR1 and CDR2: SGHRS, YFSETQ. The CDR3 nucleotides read TGCGCCAGCAGCTTGGATCTCCCCAGCACAGATACGCAGTATTTT. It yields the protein CASSLDLPSTDTQYF.

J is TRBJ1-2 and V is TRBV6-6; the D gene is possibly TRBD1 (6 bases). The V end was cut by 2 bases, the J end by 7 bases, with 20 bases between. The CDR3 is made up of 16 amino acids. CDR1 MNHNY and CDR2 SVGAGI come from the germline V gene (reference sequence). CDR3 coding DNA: TGTGCCAGCAGTTACGGGTTTGGGGACATGATGGTTGGCTACACCTTC. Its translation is CASSYGFGDMMVGYTF.

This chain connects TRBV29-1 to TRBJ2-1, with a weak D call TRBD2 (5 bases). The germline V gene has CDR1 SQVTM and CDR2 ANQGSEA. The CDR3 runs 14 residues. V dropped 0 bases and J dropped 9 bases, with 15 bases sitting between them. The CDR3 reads CSVEDTGNSGEQFF. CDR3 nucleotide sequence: TGCAGCGTTGAAGATACGGGAAACTCGGGTGAGCAGTTCTTC.

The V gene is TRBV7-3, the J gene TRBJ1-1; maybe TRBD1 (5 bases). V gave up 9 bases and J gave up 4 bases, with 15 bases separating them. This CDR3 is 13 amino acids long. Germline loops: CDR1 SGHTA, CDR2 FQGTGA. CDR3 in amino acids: CASGLQGGTEAFF. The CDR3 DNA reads TGTGCCAGTGGACTCCAGGGAGGCACTGAAGCTTTCTTT.

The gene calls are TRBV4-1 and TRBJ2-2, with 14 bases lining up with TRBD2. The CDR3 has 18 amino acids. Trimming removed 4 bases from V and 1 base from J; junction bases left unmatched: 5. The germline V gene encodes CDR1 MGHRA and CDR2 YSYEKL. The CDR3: CASSLLGLAGENTGELFF. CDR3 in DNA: TGCGCCAGCAGCCTCTTGGGACTAGCGGGGGAGAACACCGGGGAGCTGTTTTTT.

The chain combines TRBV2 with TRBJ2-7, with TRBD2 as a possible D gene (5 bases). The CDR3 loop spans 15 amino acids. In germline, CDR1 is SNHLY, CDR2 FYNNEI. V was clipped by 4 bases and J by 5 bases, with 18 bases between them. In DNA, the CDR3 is TGTGCCAGCAGTGCCTCCCTCGCTAGCCAGGACGAGCAGTACTTC. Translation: CASSASLASQDEQYF.

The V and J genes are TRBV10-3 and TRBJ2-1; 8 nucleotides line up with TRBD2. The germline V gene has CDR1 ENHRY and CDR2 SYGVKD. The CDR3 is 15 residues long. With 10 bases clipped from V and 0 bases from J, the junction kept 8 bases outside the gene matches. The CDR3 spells CATERSGSSYNEQFF. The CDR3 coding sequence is TGTGCCACCGAGCGCAGCGGGAGCTCCTACAATGAGCAGTTCTTC.

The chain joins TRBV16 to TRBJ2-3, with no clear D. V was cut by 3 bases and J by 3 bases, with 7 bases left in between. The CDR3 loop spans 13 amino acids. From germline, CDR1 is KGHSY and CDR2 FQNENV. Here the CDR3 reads CASSQGRTDTQYF. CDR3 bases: TGTGCCAGCAGCCAGGGCCGGACAGATACGCAGTATTTT.

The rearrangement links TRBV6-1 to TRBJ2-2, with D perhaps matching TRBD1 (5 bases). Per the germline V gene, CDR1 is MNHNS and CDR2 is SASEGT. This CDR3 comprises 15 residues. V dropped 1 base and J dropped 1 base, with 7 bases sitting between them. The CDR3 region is CASSEGTGNTGELFF. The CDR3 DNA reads TGTGCCAGCAGTGAAGGTACAGGGAACACCGGGGAGCTGTTTTTT.